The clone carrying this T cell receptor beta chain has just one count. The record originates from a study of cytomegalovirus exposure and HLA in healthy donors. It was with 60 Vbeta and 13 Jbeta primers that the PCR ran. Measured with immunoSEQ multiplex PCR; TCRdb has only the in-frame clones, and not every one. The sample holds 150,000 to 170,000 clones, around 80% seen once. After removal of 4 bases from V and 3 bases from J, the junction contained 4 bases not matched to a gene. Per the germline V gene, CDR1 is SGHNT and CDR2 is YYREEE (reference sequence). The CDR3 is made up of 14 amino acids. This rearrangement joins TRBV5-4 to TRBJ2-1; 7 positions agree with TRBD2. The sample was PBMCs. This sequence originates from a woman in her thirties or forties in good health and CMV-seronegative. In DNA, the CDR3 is TGTGCCAGCAGCCCCCCTAGCGGCTACAATGAGCAGTTCTTC. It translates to CASSPPSGYNEQFF.